Listed here are 17 T cell receptor beta chains from one sample, sequenced in a study of blood T cell repertoires in COVID-19 (dated by TCRdb to the early 2020s). Libraries were constructed by the immunoSEQ multiplex PCR assay. What TCRdb holds here is the immuneACCESS table cut down to in-frame rearrangements. Part of the clones is not present; checked against another copy, under half of the missing clones reflect an unresolved V gene, and the others are unexplained. Recorded for this sample are over 35,000 clones; approximately 85% of them occurred a single time. Approximately 38% of the sample is in the top ten clones. Sequencing used peripheral blood. Receptors were obtained from a man in his forties with active or convalescent COVID-19.

V and J are TRBV2 and TRBJ2-3; 12 nucleotides align to TRBD2. From germline, CDR1 is SNHLY and CDR2 FYNNEI. J gave up 5 bases and V 5 bases, and 5 bases lay outside the gene matches. CDR3 length equals 15 residues. CDR3 sequence (DNA): TGTGCCAGCAGTACGACTAGCGGGAGTAGAGATACGCAGTATTTT. Residues: CASSTTSGSRDTQYF. Looking up the rest from reference TRBV2 and TRBJ2-3 gives the full variable domain: EPEVTQTPSHQVTQMGQEVILRCVPISNHLYFYWYRQILGQKVEFLVSFYNNEISEKSEIFDDQFSVERPDGSNFTLKIRSTKLEDSAMYFCASSTTSGSRDTQYFGPGTRLTVL.

This rearrangement joins TRBV28 to TRBJ2-3, with D tentatively TRBD2 (5 bases). CDR1 and CDR2 (germline): MDHEN, SYDVKM. The CDR3 length is 14 residues. Trimming removed 6 bases from V and 5 bases from J, with 15 bases in between. CDR3 protein: CASSSRPREDTQYF. The CDR3 DNA follows: TGTGCCAGCAGCTCAAGACCCCGGGAAGATACGCAGTATTTT.

V and J are TRBV28 and TRBJ1-2, with a possible D match to TRBD1 (6 bases). This CDR3 is built from 14 residues. Germline V gene sequence: CDR1 MDHEN, CDR2 SYDVKM. The V gene lost 7 bases and the J gene lost 0 bases, with 12 bases spanning the gap. The DNA for the CDR3 is TGTGCCAGCAATAGGGGGGGGGCTAACTATGGCTACACCTTC. This encodes CASNRGGANYGYTF.

The rearrangement joins TRBV27 to TRBJ1-2, with 9 bases identical to TRBD1. The ends lost 0 bases at V and 8 bases at J; junction bases unmatched: 4. CDR1 and CDR2 from the germline V gene are MNHEY and SMNVEV (reference sequence). The length of the CDR3 is 14 residues. DNA of the CDR3: TGTGCCAGCAGTTTATCCGGGACAGGGAAAGGCTACACCTTC. It encodes CASSLSGTGKGYTF.

The rearrangement links TRBV3-1 (or the pseudogene TRBV3-2) to TRBJ1-1; 9 nucleotides match TRBD1. This CDR3 region has 16 residues. The germline V gene has CDR1 LGHDT and CDR2 YNNKEL (reference sequence). Trimming cost V 1 base and J 1 base; bases outside gene matches: 4. CDR3 in DNA: TGTGCCAGCAGCCAAGGGGCGGGACAGGGGAACACTGAAGCTTTCTTT. It yields the protein CASSQGAGQGNTEAFF.

The chain employs TRBV3-1 (or the pseudogene TRBV3-2) and TRBJ1-1, with D unclear. Per the germline V gene, CDR1 is LGHDT and CDR2 is YNNKEL (reference sequence). The V end was cut by 1 base, the J end by 6 bases, with 6 bases between. The CDR3 sequence is 12 residues long. CDR3 DNA sequence: TGTGCCAGCAGCCAAGCCCAGGCTGAAGCTTTCTTT. Its protein product is CASSQAQAEAFF.

The CDR3 region is CASSIGDRDSYEQYF. Here the CDR3 DNA reads TGTGCCAGTAGTATAGGGGACAGGGATTCCTACGAGCAGTACTTC. This chain uses TRBV19 with TRBJ2-7, with 9 bases lining up with TRBD1. The length of the CDR3 is 15 residues. J was trimmed by 1 base and V by 1 base; bases with no gene match: 2. Germline-derived CDR1 and CDR2 are LNHDA and SQIVND (reference sequence).

This clone occurred once. The chain couples TRBV5-1 to TRBJ2-2; 10 bases are a match to TRBD2. Germline V gene lookup returns CDR1 SGHRS and CDR2 YFSETQ. This CDR3 has 17 amino acids. The J segment lost 6 bases and the V segment lost 4 bases, leaving 12 bases of the junction unmatched. CDR3 sequence: CASSPARGAGGPGELFF. CDR3 DNA sequence: TGCGCCAGCAGCCCCGCGAGGGGAGCGGGAGGGCCCGGGGAGCTGTTTTTT.

The V gene is TRBV11-2, the J gene TRBJ1-2; weak D call: TRBD1 (6 bases). CDR3 length: 14 residues. The germline V and J ends were trimmed by 7 bases and 7 bases, with 19 bases remaining between them. Germline CDR1 SGHAT, CDR2 FQNNGV. The CDR3 region has the DNA TGTGCCAGCACCCAATGGAGGGGGGGAGCTGGCTACACCTTC. The encoded protein is CASTQWRGGAGYTF.

The chain carries TRBV6-5 and TRBJ2-7, with TRBD1 identical over 9 bases. The CDR3 consists of 15 residues. Trimming removed 4 bases from V and 1 base from J; junction bases left unmatched: 5. CDR1 and CDR2 from the germline V gene are MNHEY and SVGAGI. This chain's CDR3 is CASSSRDRESYEQYF. In DNA, the CDR3 is TGTGCCAGCAGTTCCCGGGACAGGGAATCCTACGAGCAGTACTTC.

The V call is TRBV5-1, the J call TRBJ1-1, with TRBD1 matching 8 bases. CDR1 and CDR2 (germline): SGHRS, YFSETQ. J gave up 1 base and V 4 bases, and 6 bases lay outside the gene matches. The CDR3 is 15 amino acids. The chain's CDR3 is CASSLTTGANTEAFF. CDR3 DNA: TGCGCCAGCAGCCTTACGACAGGGGCGAACACTGAAGCTTTCTTT.

Note on this clone: One end of the junction fails to match germline, which may point to a read error. The J gene is TRBJ2-7, the V gene TRBV28; D may be TRBD2 (6 bases). Germline V gene sequence: CDR1 MDHEN, CDR2 SYDVKM. This CDR3 is built from 13 residues. CDR3 amino acids: CASKSGVSSEQYF. CDR3 nucleotide sequence: TGTGCCAGCAAATCGGGGGTTTCCTCCGAGCAGTACTTC.

This chain links TRBV3-1 (or the pseudogene TRBV3-2) with TRBJ2-3; tentative D call: TRBD2 (5 bases). Germline CDR1 reads LGHDT; CDR2 reads YNNKEL (reference sequence). This CDR3 has 14 residues. The V end was cut by 4 bases, the J end by 1 base, with 9 bases between. CDR3 bases: TGTGCCAGCAGCCGCGGACTTGGCACAGATACGCAGTATTTT. Its protein product is CASSRGLGTDTQYF.

The V call is TRBV6-2 or TRBV6-3, the J call TRBJ2-1, with 8 bases fitting TRBD2. This CDR3 region has 14 residues. Germline CDR1 is MNHEY and CDR2 is SVGEGT. Germline trimming cut 6 bases from V and 9 bases from J; bases unmatched to any gene: 10. CDR3 bases: TGTGCCAGCAGGCCTAGCGGGCAGAAAGCTGAGCAGTTCTTC. Its protein product is CASRPSGQKAEQFF.

The chain links TRBV5-4 to TRBJ2-6; no clear D. Germline CDR1 SGHNT, CDR2 YYREEE (reference sequence). The CDR3 loop spans 14 amino acids. V lost 2 bases and J 1 base, leaving 4 bases between the germline ends. The CDR3 nucleotides read TGTGCCAGCAGCTTCTCGTCTGGGGCCAACGTCCTGACTTTC. It codes for CASSFSSGANVLTF.

This clone was seen only once. The chain recombines TRBV5-8 with TRBJ1-1, with a possible D match to TRBD1 (6 bases). The V gene's germline CDR1 is SGHTS and CDR2 YDEGEE. V was pared by 9 bases and J by 1 base, with 13 bases between. The CDR3 covers 13 residues. CDR3 residues: CATYRVKNTEAFF. For the CDR3, the DNA is TGTGCCACCTACAGGGTAAAGAACACTGAAGCTTTCTTT.

The chain recombines TRBV13 with TRBJ1-1; tentatively, D is TRBD1 (5 bases). This CDR3 comprises 15 residues. Germline V gene lookup returns CDR1 PRHDT and CDR2 FYEKMQ (reference sequence). V lost 5 bases and J 1 base, leaving 14 bases between the germline ends. CDR3 loop: CASSRNPGGNTEAFF. CDR3 DNA sequence: TGTGCCAGCAGCCGGAACCCGGGGGGGAACACTGAAGCTTTCTTT. Based on the CDR3 plus reference TRBV13 and TRBJ1-1, the full variable domain is AAGVIQSPRHLIKEKRETATLKCYPIPRHDTVYWYQQGPGQDPQFLISFYEKMQSDKGSIPDRFSAQQFSDYHSELNMSSLELGDSALYFCASSRNPGGNTEAFFGQGTRLTVV.